This paragraph reports one TCR beta chain. Its antigen is currently unknown. Only in-frame clones appear in the TCRdb table, and some are missing; sequencing was by immunoSEQ multiplex PCR. The table has about 70,000 clones, more than 80% seen once. The record originates from a study of OX40 agonist ivuxolimab in advanced cancers. Turning to the study itself: The study gave patients intravenous ivuxolimab at 0.01 to 10 mg/kg every 2 weeks. A history of anti-PD-1, anti-PD-L1 or anti-CTLA-4 therapy was acceptable, and 30% to 45% had some. Study-level points and caveats: Compared with CD4+, CD8+ T cells on average had more expanded clones. CD4+ and CD8+ blood T cells expanded clonally by week 6 at 0.1 to 3.0 mg/kg.

Trimming took 7 bases from V and 3 from J, leaving 22 bases between them. The CDR3 loop spans 17 amino acids. Germline assignment: CDR1 SGDLS and CDR2 YYNGEE. This clonotype was sampled from an adult with an advanced solid tumor such as melanoma, head and neck, liver or kidney cancer. Specimen: CD4+ or CD8+ T cells sorted from blood, collected in a trial of the OX40 agonist ivuxolimab. The chain couples TRBV9 to TRBJ2-2; a possible D gene is TRBD2 (6 bases). CDR3 residues: CASSKEGLSWDTGELFF. CDR3 DNA sequence: TGTGCCAGCTCAAAGGAGGGGCTAAGTTGGGACACCGGGGAGCTGTTTTTT.